This T cell receptor beta chain was sequenced during a study of PD-1 blockade in classical Hodgkin lymphoma. General study points: Healthy donors reportedly exceeded newly diagnosed patients in baseline TCR diversity. Why repertoires differed is undefined; disease activity or prior therapy possibly contributed.

CDR3 size: 17 residues. The ends lost 0 bases at V and 2 bases at J; junction bases unmatched: 5. Germline-derived CDR1 and CDR2 are SGDLS and YYNGEE. As to time point: newly diagnosed, previously untreated cHL patient sample. PBMCs from patients with newly diagnosed, untreated classical Hodgkin lymphoma served as a comparison group for the relapsed/refractory trial patients. As regards this clone: Its antigen remains unidentified.

Here immunoSEQ multiplex PCR was the method, and the copy in TCRdb shows in-frame clones only, minus some. The sample lists roughly 16,000 clones, about nine tenths seen once, with 3.9% in the top ten. The chain recombines TRBV9 with TRBJ2-2, with 9 bases fitting TRBD2. This clonotype was sampled from a human donor with classical Hodgkin lymphoma. Sequencing input: peripheral blood mononuclear cells (PBMCs). DNA of the CDR3: TGTGCCAGCAGCGTAGGCGGGGGGGTTTCTAACACCGGGGAGCTGTTTTTT. This translates into CASSVGGGVSNTGELFF.